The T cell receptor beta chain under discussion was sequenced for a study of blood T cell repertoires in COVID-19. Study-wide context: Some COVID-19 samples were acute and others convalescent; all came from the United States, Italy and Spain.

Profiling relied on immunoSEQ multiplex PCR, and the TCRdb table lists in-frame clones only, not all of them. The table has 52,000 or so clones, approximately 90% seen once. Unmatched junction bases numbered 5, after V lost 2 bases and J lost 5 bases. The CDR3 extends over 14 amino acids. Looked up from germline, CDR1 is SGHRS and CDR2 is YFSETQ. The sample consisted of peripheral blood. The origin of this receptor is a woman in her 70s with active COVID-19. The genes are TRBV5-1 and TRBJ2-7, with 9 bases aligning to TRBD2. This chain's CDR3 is CASSFSGSRNEQYF. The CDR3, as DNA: TGCGCCAGCAGCTTTAGCGGGAGTCGAAACGAGCAGTACTTC.